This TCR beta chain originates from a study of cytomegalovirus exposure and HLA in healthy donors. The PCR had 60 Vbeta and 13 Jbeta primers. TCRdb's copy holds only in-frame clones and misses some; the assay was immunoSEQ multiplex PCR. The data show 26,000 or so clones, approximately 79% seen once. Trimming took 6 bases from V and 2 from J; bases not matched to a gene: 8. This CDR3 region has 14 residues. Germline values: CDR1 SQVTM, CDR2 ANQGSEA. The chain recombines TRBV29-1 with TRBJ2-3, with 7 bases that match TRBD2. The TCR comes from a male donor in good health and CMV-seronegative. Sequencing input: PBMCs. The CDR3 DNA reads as TGCAGCGTAGCGGGACTGGGGAACACAGATACGCAGTATTTT. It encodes CSVAGLGNTDTQYF.